This T cell receptor (beta chain) is from a study of radiotherapy plus CTLA-4 blockade in lung cancer. In its sample, this clone was seen once. What it binds is not known. Sequenced by immunoSEQ multiplex PCR; TCRdb stores in-frame clones only, minus some. The table has around 90,000 clones, under 85% seen once. The length of the CDR3 is 12 residues. CDR1 is SGHVS, CDR2 FQNEAQ, per germline. Trimming left V 5 bases short and J 9 bases short, with 8 bases between. Those patients who had chemo-refractory metastatic non-small-cell lung cancer were given focal radiation along with CTLA-4 blockade through ipilimumab. General observations from the study: Blood TCR clones of tumor origin expanded after radiotherapy plus ipilimumab. Early blood T cell clone dynamics, with interferon-beta, were reported to best predict response.

This TCR derives from a human donor with non-small cell lung cancer that progressed on radiotherapy plus ipilimumab. The rearrangement links TRBV7-8 to TRBJ1-6; D is unresolved. Material: peripheral blood, obtained from a patient treated with radiotherapy plus ipilimumab. The CDR3 protein is CASSETLSPLHF. CDR3 DNA sequence: TGTGCCAGCAGCGAGACGCTTTCACCCCTCCACTTT.